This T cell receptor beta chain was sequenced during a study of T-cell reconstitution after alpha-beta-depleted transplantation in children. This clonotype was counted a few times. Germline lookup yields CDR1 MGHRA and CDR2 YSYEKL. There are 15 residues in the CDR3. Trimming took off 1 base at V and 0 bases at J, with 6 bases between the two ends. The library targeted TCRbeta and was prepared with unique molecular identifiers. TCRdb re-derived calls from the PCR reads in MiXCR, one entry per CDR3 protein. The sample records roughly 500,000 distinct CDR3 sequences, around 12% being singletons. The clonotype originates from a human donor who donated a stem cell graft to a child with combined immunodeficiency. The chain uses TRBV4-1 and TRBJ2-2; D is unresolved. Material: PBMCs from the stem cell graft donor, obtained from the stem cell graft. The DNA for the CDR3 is TGCGCCAGCAGCCAAGGCCCAACGAACACCGGGGAGCTGTTTTTT. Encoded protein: CASSQGPTNTGELFF.